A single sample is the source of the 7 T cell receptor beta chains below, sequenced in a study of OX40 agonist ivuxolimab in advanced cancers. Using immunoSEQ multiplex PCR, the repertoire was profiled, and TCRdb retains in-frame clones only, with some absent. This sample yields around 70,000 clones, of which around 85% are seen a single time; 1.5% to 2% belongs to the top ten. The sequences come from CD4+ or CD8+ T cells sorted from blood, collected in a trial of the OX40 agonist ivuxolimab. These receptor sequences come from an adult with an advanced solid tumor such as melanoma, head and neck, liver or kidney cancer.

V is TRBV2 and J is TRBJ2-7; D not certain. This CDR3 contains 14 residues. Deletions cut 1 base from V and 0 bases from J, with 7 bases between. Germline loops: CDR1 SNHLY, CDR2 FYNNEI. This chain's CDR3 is CASSEVIVSYEQYF. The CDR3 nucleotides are TGTGCCAGCAGTGAAGTAATAGTCTCCTACGAGCAGTACTTC.

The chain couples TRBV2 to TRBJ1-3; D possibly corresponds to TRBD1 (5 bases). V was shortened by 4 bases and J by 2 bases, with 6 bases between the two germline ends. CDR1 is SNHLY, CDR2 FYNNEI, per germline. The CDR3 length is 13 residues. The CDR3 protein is CASSARAGNTIYF. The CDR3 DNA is TGTGCCAGCAGTGCCAGGGCTGGAAACACCATATATTTT. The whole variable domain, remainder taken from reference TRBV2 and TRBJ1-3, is EPEVTQTPSHQVTQMGQEVILRCVPISNHLYFYWYRQILGQKVEFLVSFYNNEISEKSEIFDDQFSVERPDGSNFTLKIRSTKLEDSAMYFCASSARAGNTIYFGEGSWLTVV.

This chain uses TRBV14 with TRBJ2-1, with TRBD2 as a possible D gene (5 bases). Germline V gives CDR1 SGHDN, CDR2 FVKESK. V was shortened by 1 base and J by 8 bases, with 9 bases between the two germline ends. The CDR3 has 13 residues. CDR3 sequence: CASSQVLAHEQFF. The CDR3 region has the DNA TGTGCCAGCAGCCAAGTGCTAGCTCATGAGCAGTTCTTC.

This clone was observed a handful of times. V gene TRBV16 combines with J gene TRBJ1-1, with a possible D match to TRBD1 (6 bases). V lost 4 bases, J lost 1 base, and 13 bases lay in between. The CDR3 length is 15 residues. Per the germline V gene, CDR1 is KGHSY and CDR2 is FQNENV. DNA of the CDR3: TGTGCCAGCAGCCCAAGGGGGGCTCAGAACACTGAAGCTTTCTTT. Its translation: CASSPRGAQNTEAFF.

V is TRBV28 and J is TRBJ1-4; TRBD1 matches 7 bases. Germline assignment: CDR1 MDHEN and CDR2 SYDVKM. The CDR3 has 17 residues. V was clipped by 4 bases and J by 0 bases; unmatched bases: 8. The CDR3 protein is CASSSQGRATTNEKLFF. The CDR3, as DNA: TGTGCCAGCAGTTCACAGGGGCGAGCTACAACTAATGAAAAACTGTTTTTT. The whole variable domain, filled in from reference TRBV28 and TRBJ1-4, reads DVKVTQSSRYLVKRTGEKVFLECVQDMDHENMFWYRQDPGLGLRLIYFSYDVKMKEKGDIPEGYSVSREKKERFSLILESASTNQTSMYLCASSSQGRATTNEKLFFGSGTQLSVL.

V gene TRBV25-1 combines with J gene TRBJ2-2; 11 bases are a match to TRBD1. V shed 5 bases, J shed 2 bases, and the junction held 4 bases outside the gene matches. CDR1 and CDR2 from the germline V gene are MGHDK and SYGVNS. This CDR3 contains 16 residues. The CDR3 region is CASSKGQGANTGELFF. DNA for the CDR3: TGTGCCAGCAGTAAAGGACAGGGGGCAAACACCGGGGAGCTGTTTTTT.

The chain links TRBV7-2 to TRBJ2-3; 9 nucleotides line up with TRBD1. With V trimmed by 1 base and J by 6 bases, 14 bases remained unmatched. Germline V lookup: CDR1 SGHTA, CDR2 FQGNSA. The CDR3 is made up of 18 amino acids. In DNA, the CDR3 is TGTGCCAGCAGCTTAGTCCGCCTAACGGGACAGGGTGCCGATACGCAGTATTTT. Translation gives CASSLVRLTGQGADTQYF.